These 5 T cell receptor beta chains were sequenced from one sample in a study of cytomegalovirus exposure and HLA in healthy donors. The PCR contained 60 Vbeta and 13 Jbeta primers. Measured with immunoSEQ multiplex PCR; TCRdb has only the in-frame clones, and not every one. The table lists roughly 93,000 clones, around 80% of them singletons. The sequenced sample consisted of PBMCs. The receptor source for this set is a man aged 25-45 years in good health and CMV-seronegative.

The chain has TRBV27 and TRBJ2-1; 12 bases agree with TRBD2. This CDR3 comprises 15 residues. In germline, CDR1 is MNHEY, CDR2 SMNVEV (reference sequence). The ends lost 6 bases at V and 5 bases at J; junction bases unmatched: 5. The chain's CDR3 is CASSRGLAGNNEQFF. CDR3 nucleotides: TGTGCCAGCAGCCGTGGACTAGCGGGGAACAATGAGCAGTTCTTC.

The chain carries TRBV11-2 and TRBJ2-3; 8 positions agree with TRBD2. The V and J ends lost 5 bases and 3 bases, in that order; junction bases with no gene match: 13. The CDR3 spans 17 residues. CDR1 is SGHAT and CDR2 is FQNNGV in the germline V gene. The DNA of the CDR3 is TGTGCCAGCAGCGTTCTAGGCGGGGGGCCTAGTACAGATACGCAGTATTTT. This sequence encodes CASSVLGGGPSTDTQYF.

The J gene is TRBJ2-7, the V gene TRBV5-6, with D maybe TRBD1 (5 bases). The CDR3 length is 14 residues. CDR1 and CDR2 from the germline V gene are SGHDT and YYEEEE. V gave up 4 bases and J gave up 0 bases, with 11 bases separating them. The CDR3 here is CASSQTVSSYEQYF. CDR3 nucleotides: TGTGCCAGCAGCCAGACAGTAAGCTCCTACGAGCAGTACTTC.

V usage is TRBV4-2 and J usage is TRBJ2-3; D may be TRBD2 (6 bases). Between the trimmed V and J ends, which lost 2 bases and 4 bases, there was a span of 13 bases. Germline assignment: CDR1 LGHNA and CDR2 YNFKEQ. The CDR3 loop spans 15 amino acids. CDR3 protein: CASSQSTGDADTQYF. The CDR3 DNA reads TGTGCCAGCAGCCAATCCACGGGAGATGCAGATACGCAGTATTTT.

This chain links TRBV6-6 with TRBJ1-1; no clear D. V lost 0 bases to trimming and J lost 2 bases, with 7 bases between them. The germline CDR1 and CDR2 sequences are MNHNY and SVGAGI (reference sequence). There are 14 residues in the CDR3. In DNA form, the CDR3 reads TGTGCCAGCAGTTACTCGCCAGGAAACACTGAAGCTTTCTTT. As protein: CASSYSPGNTEAFF.